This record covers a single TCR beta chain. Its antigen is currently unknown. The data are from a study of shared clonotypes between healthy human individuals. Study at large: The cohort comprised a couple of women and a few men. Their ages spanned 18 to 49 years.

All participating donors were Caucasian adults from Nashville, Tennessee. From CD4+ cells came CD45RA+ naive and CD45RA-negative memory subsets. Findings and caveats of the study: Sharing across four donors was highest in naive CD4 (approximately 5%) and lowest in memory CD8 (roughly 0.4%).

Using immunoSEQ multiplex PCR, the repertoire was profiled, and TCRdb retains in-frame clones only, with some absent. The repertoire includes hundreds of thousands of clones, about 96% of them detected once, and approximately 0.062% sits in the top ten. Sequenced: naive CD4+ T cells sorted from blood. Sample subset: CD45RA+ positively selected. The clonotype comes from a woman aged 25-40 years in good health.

The CDR3 region is CASYAGGGSYEQYF. The CDR3, as DNA: TGTGCCAGCTATGCCGGGGGCGGTTCCTACGAGCAGTACTTC. The rearrangement uses TRBV7-2 and TRBJ2-7; D possibly matches TRBD1 or TRBD2 (6 bases each). This CDR3 has 14 amino acids. V gave up 8 bases and J gave up 1 base, with 15 bases separating them. CDR1 and CDR2 from the germline V gene are SGHTA and FQGNSA.